The 16 T cell receptor beta chains presented below share a single source sample, sequenced in a study of long-term antiretroviral therapy in people with HIV. They ran version v3.0 of the immunoSEQ assay at survey level. Data came from immunoSEQ multiplex PCR; TCRdb stores just in-frame clones and leaves some out. Seen here are 12,000 or so clones, around 76% observed once, and the top ten hold roughly 18%. Sample: unsorted PBMCs, taken around 8.1 years after starting antiretroviral therapy. These receptors all stem from a man in his fifties or sixties with HIV.

V usage is TRBV7-9 and J usage is TRBJ1-2; a possible D gene is TRBD1 (6 bases). The CDR3 runs 12 residues. Germline V gene data show CDR1 as SEHNR and CDR2 as FQNEAQ (reference sequence). Trimming pared 3 bases from V and 8 bases from J, leaving 10 bases between. The CDR3 DNA follows: TGTGCCAGCAGCTTGGACAGCCAGGGCTACACCTTC. It yields the protein CASSLDSQGYTF.

The chain combines TRBV4-2 with TRBJ1-5, with D uncertain. Trimming shortened V by 0 bases and J by 3 bases, and 6 bases separated the two germline ends. Per the germline V gene, CDR1 is LGHNA and CDR2 is YNFKEQ. The CDR3 is 14 residues long. CDR3 in amino acids: CASSQEVSNQPQHF. DNA for the CDR3: TGTGCCAGCAGCCAAGAGGTCTCCAATCAGCCCCAGCATTTT.

J is TRBJ1-1 and V is TRBV6-6, with TRBD1 as a possible D gene (5 bases). The length of the CDR3 is 15 residues. The V and J ends lost 2 bases and 0 bases respectively, with 10 bases between them. The germline CDR1 and CDR2 sequences are MNHNY and SVGAGI (reference sequence). For the CDR3, the DNA is TGTGCCAGCAGTTACCAGGGCCCAATGAACACTGAAGCTTTCTTT. Protein product: CASSYQGPMNTEAFF.

The rearrangement joins TRBV6-5 to TRBJ2-5; no clear D. The germline CDR1 and CDR2 sequences are MNHEY and SVGAGI. The CDR3 has 11 residues. The V gene lost 6 bases and the J gene lost 1 base, with 3 bases spanning the gap. The CDR3 DNA follows: TGTGCCAGCAGCTTCCAAGAGACCCAGTACTTC. Its translation is CASSFQETQYF.

V usage is TRBV4-1 and J usage is TRBJ1-4, with D perhaps TRBD1 (5 bases). There are 18 residues in the CDR3. Trimming cost V 6 bases and J 0 bases, with 20 bases left between them. Germline V gene lookup returns CDR1 MGHRA and CDR2 YSYEKL. In DNA form, the CDR3 reads TGCGCCAGCAGTCCCCGCGGTACAGGCTTGGCAACTAATGAAAAACTGTTTTTT. Translation gives CASSPRGTGLATNEKLFF.

This chain joins TRBV5-4 and TRBJ2-2, with 15 nucleotides matching TRBD2. Germline loops: CDR1 SGHNT, CDR2 YYREEE (reference sequence). This CDR3 has 17 amino acids. V was clipped by 2 bases and J by 7 bases; unmatched bases: 6. CDR3 in DNA: TGTGCCAGCAGCTTTTGGACTAGCGGGGGGGCAGTCGGGGAGCTGTTTTTT. Its translation is CASSFWTSGGAVGELFF.

The V and J genes are TRBV7-9 and TRBJ2-3, with D perhaps TRBD1 (6 bases). Germline V lookup: CDR1 SEHNR, CDR2 FQNEAQ (reference sequence). The CDR3 length is 18 residues. Trimming pared 0 bases from V and 2 bases from J, leaving 18 bases between. The CDR3 DNA is TGTGCCAGCAGCTTAGCCCAAGAGGGGGAAGGGGACACAGATACGCAGTATTTT. Encoded protein: CASSLAQEGEGDTDTQYF.

On this clone itself: Other DNA sequences from this sample encode an identical CDR3 as well. V usage is TRBV11-1 and J usage is TRBJ1-6; no reliable D call. The V gene's germline CDR1 is SGHAT and CDR2 FQDESV (reference sequence). V lost 5 bases, J lost 5 bases, and 10 bases lay in between. The CDR3 has 14 residues. This CDR3 is CASSRTGNNSPLHF. The CDR3 bases are TGTGCCAGCAGCCGAACCGGGAATAATTCACCCCTCCACTTT.

This chain links TRBV5-4 with TRBJ2-7; TRBD2 matches 8 bases. The CDR3 totals 15 residues. From germline, CDR1 is SGHNT and CDR2 YYREEE (reference sequence). The V gene end was trimmed by 0 bases and the J gene end by 4 bases; junction bases not matched to a gene: 6. CDR3 DNA sequence: TGTGCCAGCAGCTTGGGACGGGAGGGAGAATACGAGCAGTACTTC. It encodes CASSLGREGEYEQYF.

The rearrangement uses TRBV2 and TRBJ1-1; D gene ambiguous. The CDR3 runs to 9 residues. The V gene lost 8 bases and the J gene lost 6 bases, with 4 bases spanning the gap. The germline V gene encodes CDR1 SNHLY and CDR2 FYNNEI. The CDR3 DNA follows: TGTGCCAGCGGTCCTGAAGCTTTCTTT. It encodes CASGPEAFF.

The chain uses TRBV25-1 and TRBJ2-1; tentatively, D is TRBD1 or TRBD2 (5 bases each). V shed 2 bases and J shed 4 bases, with 12 bases lying between them. The CDR3 runs to 15 residues. Germline V gene data show CDR1 as MGHDK and CDR2 as SYGVNS. This CDR3 is CASSEIEGTYNEQFF. CDR3 in DNA: TGTGCCAGCAGTGAAATAGAGGGGACGTACAATGAGCAGTTCTTC.

The chain combines TRBV5-1 with TRBJ1-5, with no clear D. V was clipped by 2 bases and J by 8 bases, with 17 bases between them. The CDR3 is 15 amino acids. Per germline, CDR1 SGHRS and CDR2 YFSETQ. The CDR3 spells CASSLTGLPNEPQHF. CDR3 nucleotides: TGCGCCAGCAGCTTAACGGGTCTTCCTAATGAGCCCCAGCATTTT.

The chain couples TRBV18 to TRBJ2-3; unclear D gene. This CDR3 spans 14 amino acids. The germline V gene has CDR1 KGHSH and CDR2 LQKENI. V lost 4 bases to trimming and J lost 4 bases, with 12 bases between them. The CDR3 coding sequence is TGTGCCAGCTCACTGGCCTCAGGCGCAGATACGCAGTATTTT. This sequence encodes CASSLASGADTQYF.

The V and J genes are TRBV27 and TRBJ1-1; D perhaps matches TRBD1 (6 bases). This CDR3 has 12 amino acids. Trimming stripped 6 bases from V and 1 base from J, with 6 bases between. Germline assignment: CDR1 MNHEY and CDR2 SMNVEV (reference sequence). This CDR3 is CASRQGNTEAFF. CDR3 sequence (DNA): TGTGCCAGCAGACAGGGGAACACTGAAGCTTTCTTT.

The chain joins TRBV6-1 to TRBJ1-1, with D unclear. Germline V gives CDR1 MNHNS, CDR2 SASEGT. Trimming cost V 1 base and J 4 bases, with 10 bases left between them. The CDR3 totals 14 residues. The CDR3 region is CASSEELATTEAFF. The CDR3 DNA reads TGTGCCAGCAGTGAAGAGCTAGCCACCACTGAAGCTTTCTTT.

The CDR3 sequence: CSVEGTGDGGAFF. The CDR3, as DNA: TGCAGCGTTGAGGGGACAGGGGACGGGGGAGCTTTCTTT. The V call is TRBV29-1, the J call TRBJ1-1; 10 bases map to TRBD1. The germline V gene has CDR1 SQVTM and CDR2 ANQGSEA. Germline trimming cut 3 bases from V and 10 bases from J; bases unmatched to any gene: 8. The CDR3 consists of 13 residues.